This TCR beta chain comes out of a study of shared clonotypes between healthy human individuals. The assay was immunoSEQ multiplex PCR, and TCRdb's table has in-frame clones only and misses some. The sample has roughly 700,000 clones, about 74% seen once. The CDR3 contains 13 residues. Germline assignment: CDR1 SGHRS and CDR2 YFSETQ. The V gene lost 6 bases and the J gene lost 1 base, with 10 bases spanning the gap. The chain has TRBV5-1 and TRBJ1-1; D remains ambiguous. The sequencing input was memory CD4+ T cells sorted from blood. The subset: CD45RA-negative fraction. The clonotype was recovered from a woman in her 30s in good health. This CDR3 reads CASTQGENTEAFF. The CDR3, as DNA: TGCGCCAGCACTCAAGGAGAGAACACTGAAGCTTTCTTT.